Listed below are T cell receptor beta chains from one sample, sequenced in a study of blood T cell repertoires in COVID-19. The assay was immunoSEQ multiplex PCR, and TCRdb's table has in-frame clones only and misses some. The data hold around 230,000 clones, with approximately 83% observed a single time. Sequencing input: PBMCs or T cells enriched from blood (not recorded which). These receptors originate from a woman aged 40 to 50 with acute COVID-19. Both conserved end residues are part of each CDR3. D genes are given only for firm matches. Only part of the rows carry a size: once, few, many, or a class if the clone is expanded.

J: TRBJ2-7; V: TRBV20-1; D: -; size: -; CDR3: CSASPGIAYEQYF; DNA: TGCAGTGCTAGTCCAGGGATCGCCTACGAGCAGTACTTC
J: TRBJ2-1; V: TRBV7-7; D: TRBD2; size: -; CDR3: CASSPWTSGRSSYNEQFF; DNA: TGTGCTAGCAGCCCTTGGACTAGCGGAAGGAGCTCCTACAATGAGCAGTTCTTC
J: TRBJ1-6; V: TRBV11-2; D: TRBD1; size: -; CDR3: CASSLRDRGSGNSPLHF; DNA: TGTGCCAGCAGCTTACGGGACAGGGGTTCAGGGAATTCACCCCTCCACTTT
J: TRBJ2-1; V: TRBV4-1; D: TRBD2; size: -; CDR3: CASSQGLAVINEQFF; DNA: TGCGCCAGCAGCCAGGGACTAGCCGTAATCAATGAGCAGTTCTTC
J: TRBJ1-4; V: TRBV6-5; D: TRBD1; size: -; CDR3: CASSRDRGGEKLFF; DNA: TGTGCCAGCAGTCGAGACAGGGGTGGGGAAAAACTGTTTTTT
J: TRBJ1-6; V: TRBV4-1; D: -; size: few; CDR3: CASSQDRGAGDASPLHF; DNA: TGCGCCAGCAGCCAAGATCGTGGGGCAGGGGATGCTTCACCCCTCCACTTT
J: TRBJ2-3; V: TRBV9; D: -; size: -; CDR3: CASSVSGTDTQYF; DNA: TGTGCCAGCAGCGTAAGCGGCACAGATACGCAGTATTTT
J: TRBJ1-6; V: TRBV13; D: TRBD1; size: -; CDR3: CASSETGVPNSPLHF; DNA: TGTGCCAGCAGCGAGACAGGGGTTCCTAATTCACCCCTCCACTTT
J: TRBJ2-3; V: TRBV11-3; D: -; size: once; CDR3: CASSFPQGLAGTDTQYF; DNA: TGTGCCAGCAGCTTCCCCCAGGGGCTAGCAGGCACAGATACGCAGTATTTT
J: TRBJ2-7; V: TRBV27; D: TRBD2; size: -; CDR3: CASSPGTSGYEQYF; DNA: TGTGCCAGCAGCCCCGGGACTAGCGGGTACGAGCAGTACTTC
J: TRBJ2-7; V: TRBV7-9; D: -; size: -; CDR3: CASSPWTPEEQYF; DNA: TGTGCCAGCAGCCCATGGACACCTGAGGAGCAGTACTTC
J: TRBJ2-1; V: TRBV27; D: TRBD2; size: once; CDR3: CAGKVLAGDKNNEQFF; DNA: TGTGCCGGGAAGGTGCTAGCGGGAGATAAGAACAATGAGCAGTTCTTC
J: TRBJ2-1; V: TRBV6-5; D: -; size: -; CDR3: CASRGVNEQFF; DNA: TGTGCCAGTAGAGGCGTGAATGAGCAGTTCTTC
J: TRBJ2-3; V: TRBV5-8; D: -; size: -; CDR3: CASSLPSPEGADTQYF; DNA: TGTGCCAGCAGCTTGCCGTCTCCCGAAGGGGCAGATACGCAGTATTTT
J: TRBJ1-1; V: TRBV7-2; D: -; size: -; CDR3: CASSLYSSNTEAFF; DNA: TGTGCCAGCAGCTTATACAGTTCGAACACTGAAGCTTTCTTT
J: TRBJ2-1; V: TRBV24-1; D: TRBD2; size: -; CDR3: CATSTSGVTMGNEQFF; DNA: TGTGCCACCAGCACTAGCGGAGTTACAATGGGCAATGAGCAGTTCTTC
J: TRBJ2-7; V: TRBV5-1; D: TRBD2; size: -; CDR3: CASTPGLAGAGEQYF; DNA: TGCGCCAGCACCCCGGGACTAGCGGGAGCAGGAGAGCAGTACTTC
J: TRBJ1-5; V: TRBV6-1; D: -; size: -; CDR3: CASSVWSSPGNQPQHF; DNA: TGTGCCAGCAGTGTTTGGAGCAGCCCGGGCAATCAGCCCCAGCATTTT
J: TRBJ2-6; V: TRBV30; D: -; size: -; CDR3: CAWRRPGAGANVLTF; DNA: TGTGCCTGGAGGCGCCCAGGGGCTGGGGCCAACGTCCTGACTTTC
J: TRBJ2-7; V: TRBV29-1; D: -; size: -; CDR3: CSTSTGSYEQYF; DNA: TGCAGCACGAGCACAGGGTCCTACGAGCAGTACTTC
J: TRBJ2-3; V: TRBV5-1; D: -; size: -; CDR3: CASSSTGEGRTDTQYF; DNA: TGCGCCAGCAGCTCCACGGGAGAAGGTCGCACAGATACGCAGTATTTT
J: TRBJ2-3; V: TRBV2; D: TRBD2; size: -; CDR3: CASVGGTTDTQYF; DNA: TGTGCCAGCGTGGGAGGGACCACAGATACGCAGTATTTT
J: TRBJ2-1; V: TRBV10-3; D: -; size: -; CDR3: CAISESFEHSYNEQFF; DNA: TGTGCCATCAGTGAGTCGTTCGAGCACTCCTACAATGAGCAGTTCTTC
J: TRBJ2-2; V: TRBV7-3; D: -; size: -; CDR3: CASSLNGGNTGELFF; DNA: TGTGCCAGCAGCTTAAACGGGGGAAACACCGGGGAGCTGTTTTTT
J: TRBJ1-2; V: TRBV27; D: -; size: -; CDR3: CASSGRGRGYTF; DNA: TGTGCCAGCAGTGGAAGGGGGAGAGGCTACACCTTC
J: TRBJ1-5; V: TRBV23-1; D: -; size: -; CDR3: CASSHYRDQPQHF; DNA: TGCGCCAGCAGTCACTACAGGGATCAGCCCCAGCATTTT
J: TRBJ2-1; V: TRBV5-1; D: -; size: -; CDR3: CASSLGGKRRGYNEQFF; DNA: TGCGCCAGCAGCTTGGGGGGCAAACGGCGGGGCTACAATGAGCAGTTCTTC
J: TRBJ2-7; V: TRBV19; D: TRBD1; size: -; CDR3: CASAPGQGRGEQYF; DNA: TGTGCCAGCGCACCGGGACAGGGAAGAGGCGAGCAGTACTTC
J: TRBJ1-2; V: TRBV20-1; D: TRBD1; size: -; CDR3: CSASSSDRSYGYTF; DNA: TGCAGTGCTAGTTCGTCGGACAGGTCCTATGGCTACACCTTC
J: TRBJ1-3; V: TRBV7-6; D: -; size: -; CDR3: CASSLAQGTGNTIYF; DNA: TGTGCCAGCAGCTTAGCCCAGGGGACTGGAAACACCATATATTTT
J: TRBJ2-2; V: TRBV5-6; D: -; size: -; CDR3: CASSLGQINTGELFF; DNA: TGTGCCAGCAGCTTGGGACAGATAAACACCGGGGAGCTGTTTTTT
J: TRBJ2-2; V: TRBV3-1/TRBV3-2; D: TRBD1; size: once; CDR3: CASSQDPGTGRAGELFF; DNA: TGTGCCAGCAGCCAAGACCCCGGGACAGGGAGGGCCGGGGAGCTGTTTTTT
J: TRBJ2-1; V: TRBV7-2; D: -; size: -; CDR3: CASSLSPGSYNEQFF; DNA: TGTGCCAGCAGCTTATCCCCGGGGTCGTACAATGAGCAGTTCTTC